This T cell receptor beta chain was profiled in a study of blood T cell repertoires in COVID-19. In the study overall: There were acute and convalescent COVID-19 samples, and they came from the United States, Italy and Spain. In each case, the material was cDNA or gDNA derived from T cells, B-cell-depleted T cells, or PBMCs.

In the study's own analysis: The assay estimated nucleated cells by amplifying reference gene primers. The repertoire was sequenced with immunoSEQ multiplex PCR; TCRdb's copy has only in-frame clones and lacks some. V, J and clone size are taken as reported in that table, and D and trimming were inferred from the DNA itself. The repertoire has around 500,000 clones, 80% to 90% of them found once; the top ten carry under 4%. Germline V gives CDR1 MDHEN, CDR2 SYDVKM. With 8 bases removed from V and 4 bases from J, the gap between germline ends came to 14 bases. The CDR3 consists of 13 residues. The TCR comes from a human donor in a cohort sampled during active COVID-19. V usage is TRBV28 and J usage is TRBJ1-2; D is possibly TRBD1 (5 bases). The sequenced sample consisted of peripheral blood. CDR3 DNA sequence: TGTGCCAGCGGAGGGGCGGGGCCCTATGGCTACACCTTC. This sequence encodes CASGGAGPYGYTF.